This T cell receptor beta chain was recovered during a study of blood T cell repertoires in COVID-19. Study context: COVID-19 samples collected from the United States, Italy and Spain covered acute and convalescent phases. PBMCs, B-cell-depleted T cells, or T cells were the source of the cDNA or gDNA that made up the material.

Trimming cost V 1 base and J 7 bases, with 9 bases left between them. Germline V gives CDR1 SGHRS, CDR2 YFSETQ. The length of the CDR3 is 13 residues. Per the original data handling: Estimation of nucleated cell counts was performed using reference gene primer amplification. The data were produced by immunoSEQ multiplex PCR, yet TCRdb's version contains in-frame clones alone and is incomplete. The DNA was the basis for D and trimming; V, J and clone size are from that table. The sample includes fewer than 200,000 clones, 89% of them seen just once. Sequencing was carried out using peripheral blood. The J gene is TRBJ1-5, the V gene TRBV5-1; D possibly corresponds to TRBD1 (5 bases). The TCR was taken from a man between 18 and 29 years old who had recovered from COVID-19. CDR3 loop: CASSLTPGQPQHF. CDR3 coding DNA: TGCGCCAGCAGCTTGACTCCAGGGCAGCCCCAGCATTTT.